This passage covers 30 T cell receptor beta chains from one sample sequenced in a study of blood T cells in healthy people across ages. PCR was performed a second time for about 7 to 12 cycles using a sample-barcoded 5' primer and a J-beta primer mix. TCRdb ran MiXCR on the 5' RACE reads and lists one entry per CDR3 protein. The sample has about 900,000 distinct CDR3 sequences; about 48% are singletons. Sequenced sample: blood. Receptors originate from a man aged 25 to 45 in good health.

The CDR3 region has the DNA TGCGCCAGCAGCCTCGACCCAGACAAGAATCAGCCCCAGCATTTT. This gives the protein CASSLDPDKNQPQHF. The J gene is TRBJ1-5, the V gene TRBV5-1; D gene ambiguous. The germline CDR1 and CDR2 sequences are SGHRS and YFSETQ. V gave up 4 bases and J gave up 4 bases, with 15 bases separating them. This CDR3 region has 15 residues.

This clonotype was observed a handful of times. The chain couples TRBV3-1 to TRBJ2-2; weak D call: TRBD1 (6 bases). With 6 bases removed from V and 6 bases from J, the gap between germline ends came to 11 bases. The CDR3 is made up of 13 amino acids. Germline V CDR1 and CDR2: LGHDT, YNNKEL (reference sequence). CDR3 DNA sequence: TGTGCCAGCAGGGTACAGGGTGCCGGGGAGCTGTTTTTT. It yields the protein CASRVQGAGELFF.

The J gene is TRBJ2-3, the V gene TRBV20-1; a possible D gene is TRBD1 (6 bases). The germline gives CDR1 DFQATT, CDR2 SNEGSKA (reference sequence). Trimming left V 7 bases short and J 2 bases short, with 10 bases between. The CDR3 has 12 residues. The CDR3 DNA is TGCAGTGTCCCAGGGGACACAGATACGCAGTATTTT. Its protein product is CSVPGDTDTQYF.

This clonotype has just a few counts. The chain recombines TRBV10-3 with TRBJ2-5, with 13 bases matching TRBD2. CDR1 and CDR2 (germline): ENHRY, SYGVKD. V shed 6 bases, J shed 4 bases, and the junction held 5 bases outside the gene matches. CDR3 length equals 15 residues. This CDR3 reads CAIRGTSGATETQYF. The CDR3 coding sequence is TGTGCCATCAGGGGGACTAGCGGGGCAACAGAGACCCAGTACTTC.

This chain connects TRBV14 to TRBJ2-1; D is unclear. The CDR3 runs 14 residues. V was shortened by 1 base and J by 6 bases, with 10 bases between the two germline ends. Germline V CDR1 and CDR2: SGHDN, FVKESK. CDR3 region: CASSQGVWGNEQFF. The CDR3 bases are TGTGCCAGCAGCCAAGGAGTATGGGGCAATGAGCAGTTCTTC.

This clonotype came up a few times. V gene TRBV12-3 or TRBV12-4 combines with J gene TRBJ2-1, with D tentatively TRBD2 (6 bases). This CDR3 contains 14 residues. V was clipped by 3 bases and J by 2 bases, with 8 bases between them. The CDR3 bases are TGTGCCAGCAGTTTGCGGGGCACCTACAATGAGCAGTTCTTC. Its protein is CASSLRGTYNEQFF.

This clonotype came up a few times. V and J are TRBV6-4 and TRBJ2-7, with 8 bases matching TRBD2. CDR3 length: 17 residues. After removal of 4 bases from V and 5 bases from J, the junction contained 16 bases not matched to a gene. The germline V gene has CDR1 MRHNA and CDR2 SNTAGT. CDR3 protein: CASSVRVLRGAPDEQYF. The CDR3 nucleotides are TGTGCCAGCAGTGTACGCGTTTTGCGGGGGGCTCCGGACGAGCAGTACTTC.

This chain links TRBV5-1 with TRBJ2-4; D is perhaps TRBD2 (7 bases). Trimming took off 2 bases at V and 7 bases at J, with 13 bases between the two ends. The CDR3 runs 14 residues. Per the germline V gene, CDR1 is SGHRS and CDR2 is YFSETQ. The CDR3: CASSFVGGANIQYF. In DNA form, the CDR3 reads TGCGCCAGCAGCTTTGTGGGGGGGGCGAACATTCAGTACTTC.

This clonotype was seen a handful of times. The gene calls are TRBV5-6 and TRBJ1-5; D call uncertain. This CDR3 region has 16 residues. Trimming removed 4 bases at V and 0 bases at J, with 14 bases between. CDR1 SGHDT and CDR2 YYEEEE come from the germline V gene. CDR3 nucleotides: TGTGCCAGCAGCCGAAGGGCGGGGTATAGCAATCAGCCCCAGCATTTT. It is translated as CASSRRAGYSNQPQHF.

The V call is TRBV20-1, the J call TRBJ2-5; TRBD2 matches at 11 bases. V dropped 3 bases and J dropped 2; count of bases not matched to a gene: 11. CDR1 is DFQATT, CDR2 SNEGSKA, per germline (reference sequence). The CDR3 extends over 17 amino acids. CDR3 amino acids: CSASRASGGHPQETQYF. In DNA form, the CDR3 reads TGCAGTGCTAGTAGGGCTAGCGGGGGGCATCCTCAAGAGACCCAGTACTTC.

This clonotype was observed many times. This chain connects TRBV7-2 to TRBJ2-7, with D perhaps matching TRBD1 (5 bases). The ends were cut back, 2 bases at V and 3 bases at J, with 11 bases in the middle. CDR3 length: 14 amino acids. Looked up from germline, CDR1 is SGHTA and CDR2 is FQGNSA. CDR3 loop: CASSLHPTVYEQYF. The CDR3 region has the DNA TGTGCCAGCAGCTTACACCCGACAGTCTACGAGCAGTACTTC.

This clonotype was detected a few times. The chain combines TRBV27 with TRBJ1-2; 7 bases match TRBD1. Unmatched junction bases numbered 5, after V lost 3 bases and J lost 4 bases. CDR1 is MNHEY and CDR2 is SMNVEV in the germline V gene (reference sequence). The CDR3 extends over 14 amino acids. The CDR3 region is CASSFARGSYGYTF. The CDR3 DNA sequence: TGTGCCAGCAGTTTCGCCAGGGGGTCCTATGGCTACACCTTC.

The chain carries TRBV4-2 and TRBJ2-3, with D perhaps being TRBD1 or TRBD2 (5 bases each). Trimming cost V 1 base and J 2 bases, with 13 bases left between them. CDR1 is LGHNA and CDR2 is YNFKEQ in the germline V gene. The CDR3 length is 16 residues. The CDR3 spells CASSQGRGDATDTQYF. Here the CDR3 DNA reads TGTGCCAGCAGCCAAGGAAGGGGAGACGCCACAGATACGCAGTATTTT.

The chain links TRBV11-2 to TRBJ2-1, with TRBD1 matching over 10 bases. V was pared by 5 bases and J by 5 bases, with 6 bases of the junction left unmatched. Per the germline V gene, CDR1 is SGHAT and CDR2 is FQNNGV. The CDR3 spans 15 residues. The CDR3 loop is CASSDGTGVNNEQFF. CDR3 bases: TGTGCCAGCAGCGATGGGACAGGGGTTAACAATGAGCAGTTCTTC.

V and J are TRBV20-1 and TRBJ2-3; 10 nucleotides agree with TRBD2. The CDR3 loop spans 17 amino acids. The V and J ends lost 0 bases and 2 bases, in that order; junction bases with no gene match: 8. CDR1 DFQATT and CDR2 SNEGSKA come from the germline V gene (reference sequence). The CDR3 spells CSARDPSGGPTTDTQYF. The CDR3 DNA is TGCAGTGCTAGAGACCCTAGCGGGGGCCCTACCACAGATACGCAGTATTTT.

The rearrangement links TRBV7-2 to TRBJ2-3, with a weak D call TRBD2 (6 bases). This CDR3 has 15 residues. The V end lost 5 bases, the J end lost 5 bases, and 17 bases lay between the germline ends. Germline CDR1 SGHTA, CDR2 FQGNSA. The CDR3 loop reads CASSRDGTPVDTQYF. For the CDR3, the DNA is TGTGCCAGCAGCCGAGATGGGACTCCCGTAGATACGCAGTATTTT.

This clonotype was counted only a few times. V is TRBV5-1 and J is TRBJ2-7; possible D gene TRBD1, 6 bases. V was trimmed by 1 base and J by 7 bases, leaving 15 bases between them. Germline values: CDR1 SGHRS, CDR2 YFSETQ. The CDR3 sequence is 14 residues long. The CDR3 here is CASSLNRESEEQYF. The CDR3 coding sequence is TGCGCCAGCAGCTTGAACAGGGAATCGGAAGAGCAGTACTTC.

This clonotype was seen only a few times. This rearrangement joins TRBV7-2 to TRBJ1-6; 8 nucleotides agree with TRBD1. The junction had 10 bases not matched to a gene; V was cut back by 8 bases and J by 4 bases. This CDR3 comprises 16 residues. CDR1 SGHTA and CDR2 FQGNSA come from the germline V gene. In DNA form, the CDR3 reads TGTGCCAGCTCACCCGGTAGGGACAGGTATAATTCACCCCTCCACTTT. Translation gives CASSPGRDRYNSPLHF.

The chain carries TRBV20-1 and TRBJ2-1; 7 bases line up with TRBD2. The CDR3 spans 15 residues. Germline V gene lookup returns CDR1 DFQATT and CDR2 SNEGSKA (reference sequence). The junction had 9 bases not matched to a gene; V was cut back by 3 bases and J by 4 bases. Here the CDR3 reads CSASGPGLSYNEQFF. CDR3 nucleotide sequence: TGCAGTGCTAGTGGGCCGGGACTAAGTTACAATGAGCAGTTCTTC.

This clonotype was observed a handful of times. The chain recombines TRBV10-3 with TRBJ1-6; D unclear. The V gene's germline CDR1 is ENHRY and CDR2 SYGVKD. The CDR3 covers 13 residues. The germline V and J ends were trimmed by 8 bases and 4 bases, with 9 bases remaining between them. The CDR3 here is CAIATDYNSPLHF. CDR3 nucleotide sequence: TGTGCCATCGCGACTGATTATAATTCACCCCTCCACTTT.

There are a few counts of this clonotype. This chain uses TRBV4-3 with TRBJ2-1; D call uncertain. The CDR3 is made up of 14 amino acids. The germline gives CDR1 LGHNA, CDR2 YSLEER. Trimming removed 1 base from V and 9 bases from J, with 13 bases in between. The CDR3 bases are TGCGCCAGCAGCCAAGGGCGGCACTGGGGTGAGCAGTTCTTC. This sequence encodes CASSQGRHWGEQFF.

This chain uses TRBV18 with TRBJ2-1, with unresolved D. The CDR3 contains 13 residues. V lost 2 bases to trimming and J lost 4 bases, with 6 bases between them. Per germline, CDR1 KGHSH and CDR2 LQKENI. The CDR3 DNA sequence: TGTGCCAGCTCACCATCCGTTTACAATGAGCAGTTCTTC. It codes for CASSPSVYNEQFF.

The CDR3 loop is CASSQDGQGPYEQYF. The CDR3 bases are TGTGCCAGCAGCCAAGATGGGCAGGGACCCTACGAGCAGTACTTC. This chain links TRBV4-2 with TRBJ2-7, with D perhaps assigned TRBD1 or TRBD2 (5 bases each). Germline V gene sequence: CDR1 LGHNA, CDR2 YNFKEQ. The germline V and J ends were trimmed by 0 bases and 2 bases, with 11 bases remaining between them. The CDR3 spans 15 residues.

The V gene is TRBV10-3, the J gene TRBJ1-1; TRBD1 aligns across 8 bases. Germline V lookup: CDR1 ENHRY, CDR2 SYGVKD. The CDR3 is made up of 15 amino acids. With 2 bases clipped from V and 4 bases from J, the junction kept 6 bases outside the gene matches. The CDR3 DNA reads TGTGCCATCAGTGAGGGACAGGGCTATTCCACTGAAGCTTTCTTT. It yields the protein CAISEGQGYSTEAFF.

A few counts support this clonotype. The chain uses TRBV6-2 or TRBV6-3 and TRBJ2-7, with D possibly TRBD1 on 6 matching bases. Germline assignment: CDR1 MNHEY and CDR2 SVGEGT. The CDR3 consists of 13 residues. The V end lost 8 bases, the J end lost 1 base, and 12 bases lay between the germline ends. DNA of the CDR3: TGTGCCAGCCTCTTGGACAGATCCTACGAGCAGTACTTC. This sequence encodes CASLLDRSYEQYF.

The CDR3 sequence is CSARQLRDRDEKLFF. In DNA form, the CDR3 reads TGCAGTGCTAGGCAACTCCGGGACAGGGATGAAAAACTGTTTTTT. This chain connects TRBV20-1 to TRBJ1-4; 9 bases are a match to TRBD1. Germline values: CDR1 DFQATT, CDR2 SNEGSKA (reference sequence). With 3 bases clipped from V and 6 bases from J, the junction kept 8 bases outside the gene matches. The CDR3 is 15 residues long.

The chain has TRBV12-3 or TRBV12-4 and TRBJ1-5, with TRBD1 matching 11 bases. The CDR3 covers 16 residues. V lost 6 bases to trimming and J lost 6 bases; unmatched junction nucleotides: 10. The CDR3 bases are TGTGCCAGCAGGGGGGGACAGGGGGAAGGAGCTCAGCCCCAGCATTTT. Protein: CASRGGQGEGAQPQHF.

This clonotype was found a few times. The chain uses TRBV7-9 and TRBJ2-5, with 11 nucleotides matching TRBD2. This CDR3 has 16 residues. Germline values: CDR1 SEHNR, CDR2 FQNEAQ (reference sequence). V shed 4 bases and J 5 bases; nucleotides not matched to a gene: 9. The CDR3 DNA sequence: TGTGCCAGCAGCTATCCTAGCGGGAGGATGACGGAGACCCAGTACTTC. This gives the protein CASSYPSGRMTETQYF.

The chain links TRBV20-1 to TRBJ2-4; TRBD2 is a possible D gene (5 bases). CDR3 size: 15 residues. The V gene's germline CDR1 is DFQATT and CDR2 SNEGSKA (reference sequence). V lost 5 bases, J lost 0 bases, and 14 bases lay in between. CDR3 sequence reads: CSALLDILAKNIQYF. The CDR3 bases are TGCAGTGCTTTACTAGACATCCTAGCCAAAAACATTCAGTACTTC.

CDR3 DNA sequence: TGTGCCAGCAGCTTGTGGGGACCTCGGGGGAATCAGCCCCAGCATTTT. Translating gives CASSLWGPRGNQPQHF. V gene TRBV5-6 combines with J gene TRBJ1-5; D may be TRBD1 (5 bases). With 1 base removed from V and 4 bases from J, the gap between germline ends came to 15 bases. CDR1 is SGHDT and CDR2 is YYEEEE in the germline V gene. The CDR3 sequence is 16 residues long.